Shown below are 6 T cell receptor beta chains from a single sample sequenced in a study of Ad26.COV2.S vaccination and SARS-CoV-2 variants. Generated by immunoSEQ multiplex PCR, the TCRdb table keeps only in-frame clones and is missing some. The table lists approximately 150,000 clones, about nine tenths of them singletons, with about 5% in the top ten. Specimen: peripheral blood, collected after recovery from COVID-19. These receptors came from a human donor who had recovered from COVID-19.

The chain employs TRBV30 and TRBJ2-1; TRBD1 matches 10 bases. Germline trimming cut 2 bases from V and 6 bases from J; bases unmatched to any gene: 4. This CDR3 contains 14 residues. Germline V gene sequence: CDR1 GTSNPN, CDR2 SVGIG (reference sequence). The CDR3 DNA sequence: TGTGCCTGGAGTAAGGGGACAGGGGCCAATGAGCAGTTCTTC. Amino acids: CAWSKGTGANEQFF.

The CDR3: CAWTDRGRGYNSPLHF. In DNA form, the CDR3 reads TGTGCCTGGACGGACAGGGGTCGGGGGTATAATTCACCCCTCCACTTT. This rearrangement joins TRBV30 to TRBJ1-6, with 9 bases aligning to TRBD1. After removal of 4 bases from V and 4 bases from J, the junction contained 8 bases not matched to a gene. The CDR3 totals 16 residues. CDR1 is GTSNPN, CDR2 SVGIG, per germline (reference sequence). Full variable domain (rest looked up from reference TRBV30 and TRBJ1-6): SQTIHQWPATLVQPVGSPLSLECTVEGTSNPNLYWYRQAAGRGLQLLFYSVGIGQISSEVPQNLSASRPQDRQFILSSKKLLLSDSGFYLCAWTDRGRGYNSPLHFGNGTRLTVT.

The chain recombines TRBV7-2 with TRBJ2-5; TRBD2 matches 8 bases. V shed 4 bases, J shed 5 bases, and the junction held 3 bases outside the gene matches. Germline V lookup: CDR1 SGHTA, CDR2 FQGNSA. The CDR3 is 13 amino acids. This chain's CDR3 is CASSSGGRETQYF. The CDR3 DNA is TGTGCCAGCAGCTCGGGGGGGCGGGAGACCCAGTACTTC.

This rearrangement joins TRBV3-1 (or the pseudogene TRBV3-2) to TRBJ2-1, with 8 bases aligning to TRBD2. The germline V gene has CDR1 LGHDT and CDR2 YNNKEL (reference sequence). The CDR3 covers 17 residues. V lost 2 bases, J lost 7 bases, and 13 bases stayed unmatched. The CDR3 reads CASSQRVRGGAGNEQFF. The CDR3 region has the DNA TGTGCCAGCAGCCAAAGAGTACGGGGGGGTGCGGGGAATGAGCAGTTCTTC.

The chain couples TRBV19 to TRBJ1-2, with 9 bases fitting TRBD1. Trimming removed 6 bases from V and 3 bases from J; junction bases left unmatched: 5. The germline V gene has CDR1 LNHDA and CDR2 SQIVND (reference sequence). This CDR3 is 14 amino acids long. The CDR3 reads CASRDRGKDYGYTF. The CDR3 DNA sequence: TGTGCCAGTAGGGACAGGGGAAAGGACTATGGCTACACCTTC.

This chain connects TRBV14 to TRBJ2-3, with a possible D match to TRBD1 (6 bases). Germline loops: CDR1 SGHDN, CDR2 FVKESK. V was cut by 3 bases and J by 2 bases, with 15 bases left in between. The CDR3 is 16 residues long. The chain's CDR3 is CASSQDSSKSTDTQYF. DNA of the CDR3: TGTGCCAGCAGCCAGGACAGCTCGAAGTCCACAGATACGCAGTATTTT.